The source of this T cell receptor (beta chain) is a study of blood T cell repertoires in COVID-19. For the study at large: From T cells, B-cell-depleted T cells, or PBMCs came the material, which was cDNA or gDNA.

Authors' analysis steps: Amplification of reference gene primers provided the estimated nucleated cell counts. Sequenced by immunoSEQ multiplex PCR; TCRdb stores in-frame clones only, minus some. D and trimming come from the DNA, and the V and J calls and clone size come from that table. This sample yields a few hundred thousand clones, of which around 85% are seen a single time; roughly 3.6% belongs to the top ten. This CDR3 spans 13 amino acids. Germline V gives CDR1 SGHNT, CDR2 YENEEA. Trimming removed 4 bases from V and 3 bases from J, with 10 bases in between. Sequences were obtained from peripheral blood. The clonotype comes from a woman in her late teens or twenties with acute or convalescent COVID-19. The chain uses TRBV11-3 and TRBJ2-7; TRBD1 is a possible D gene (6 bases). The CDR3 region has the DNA TGTGCCAGCAGCTACCGGGACAACTACGAGCAGTACTTC. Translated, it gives CASSYRDNYEQYF.